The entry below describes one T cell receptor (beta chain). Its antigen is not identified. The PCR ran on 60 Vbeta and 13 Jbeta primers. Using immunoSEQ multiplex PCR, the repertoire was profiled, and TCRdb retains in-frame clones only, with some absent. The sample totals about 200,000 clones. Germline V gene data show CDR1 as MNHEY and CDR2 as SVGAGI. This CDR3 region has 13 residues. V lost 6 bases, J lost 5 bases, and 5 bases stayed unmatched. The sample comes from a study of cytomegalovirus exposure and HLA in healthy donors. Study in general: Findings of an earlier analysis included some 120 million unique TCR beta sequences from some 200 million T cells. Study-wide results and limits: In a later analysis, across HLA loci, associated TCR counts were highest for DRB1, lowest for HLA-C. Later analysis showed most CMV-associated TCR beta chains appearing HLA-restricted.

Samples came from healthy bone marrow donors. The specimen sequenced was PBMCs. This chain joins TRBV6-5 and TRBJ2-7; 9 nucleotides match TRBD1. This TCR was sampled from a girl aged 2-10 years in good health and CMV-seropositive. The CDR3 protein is CASSGTGTHEQYF. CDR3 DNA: TGTGCCAGCAGCGGGACAGGGACCCACGAGCAGTACTTC.